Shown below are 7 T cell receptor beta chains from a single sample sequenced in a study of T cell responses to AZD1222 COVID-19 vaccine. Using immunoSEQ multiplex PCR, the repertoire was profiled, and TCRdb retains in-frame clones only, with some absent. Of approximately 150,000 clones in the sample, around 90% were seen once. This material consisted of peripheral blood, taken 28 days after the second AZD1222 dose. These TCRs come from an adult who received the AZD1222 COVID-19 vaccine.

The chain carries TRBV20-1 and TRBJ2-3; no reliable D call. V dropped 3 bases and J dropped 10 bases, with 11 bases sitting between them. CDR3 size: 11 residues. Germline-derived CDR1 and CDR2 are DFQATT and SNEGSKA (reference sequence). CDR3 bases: TGCAGTGCTAGTGCTGGCTTGGCGCAGTATTTT. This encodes CSASAGLAQYF.

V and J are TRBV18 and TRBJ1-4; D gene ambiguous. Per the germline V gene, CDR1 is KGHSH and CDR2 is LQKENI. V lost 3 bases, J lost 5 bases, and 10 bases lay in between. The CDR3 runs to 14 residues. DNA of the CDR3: TGTGCCAGCTCACCTTGGGTGCCCAATGAAAAACTGTTTTTT. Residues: CASSPWVPNEKLFF. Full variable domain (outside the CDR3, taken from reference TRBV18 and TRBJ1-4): NAGVMQNPRHLVRRRGQEARLRCSPMKGHSHVYWYRQLPEEGLKFMVYLQKENIIDESGMPKERFSAEFPKEGPSILRIQQVVRGDSAAYFCASSPWVPNEKLFFGSGTQLSVL.

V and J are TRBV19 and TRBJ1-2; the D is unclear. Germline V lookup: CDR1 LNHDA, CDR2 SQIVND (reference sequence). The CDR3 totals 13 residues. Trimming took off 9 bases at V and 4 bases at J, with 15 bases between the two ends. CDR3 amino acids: CASAPSVIYGYTF. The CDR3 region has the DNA TGTGCCAGCGCTCCGTCGGTGATCTATGGCTACACCTTC.

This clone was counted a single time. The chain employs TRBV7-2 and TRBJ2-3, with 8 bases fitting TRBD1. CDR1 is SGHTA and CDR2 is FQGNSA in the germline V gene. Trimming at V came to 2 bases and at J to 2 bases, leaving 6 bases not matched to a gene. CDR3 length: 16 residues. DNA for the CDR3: TGTGCCAGCAGCTTAAATGGCAGGGGGCTCACAGATACGCAGTATTTT. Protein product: CASSLNGRGLTDTQYF.

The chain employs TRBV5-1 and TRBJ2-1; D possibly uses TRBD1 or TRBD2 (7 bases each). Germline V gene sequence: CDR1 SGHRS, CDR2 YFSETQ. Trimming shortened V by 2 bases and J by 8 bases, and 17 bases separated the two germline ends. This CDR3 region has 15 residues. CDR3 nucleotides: TGCGCCAGCAGCTTTTATTCAGGGGGGGATGATGAGCAGTTCTTC. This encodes CASSFYSGGDDEQFF.

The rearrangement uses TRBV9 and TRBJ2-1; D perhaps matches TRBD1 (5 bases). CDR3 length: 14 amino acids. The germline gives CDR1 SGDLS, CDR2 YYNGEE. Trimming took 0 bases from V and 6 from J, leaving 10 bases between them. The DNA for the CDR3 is TGTGCCAGCAGCGTAGAGGGCAGGGTCAATGAGCAGTTCTTC. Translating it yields CASSVEGRVNEQFF.

Here the CDR3 reads CASSSDVGKLFF. The CDR3 region has the DNA TGTGCCAGTAGTTCAGACGTGGGAAAACTGTTTTTT. The V gene is TRBV19, the J gene TRBJ1-4; D gene uncertain. Germline-derived CDR1 and CDR2 are LNHDA and SQIVND (reference sequence). The ends were cut back, 5 bases at V and 10 bases at J, with 11 bases in the middle. The CDR3 spans 12 residues.